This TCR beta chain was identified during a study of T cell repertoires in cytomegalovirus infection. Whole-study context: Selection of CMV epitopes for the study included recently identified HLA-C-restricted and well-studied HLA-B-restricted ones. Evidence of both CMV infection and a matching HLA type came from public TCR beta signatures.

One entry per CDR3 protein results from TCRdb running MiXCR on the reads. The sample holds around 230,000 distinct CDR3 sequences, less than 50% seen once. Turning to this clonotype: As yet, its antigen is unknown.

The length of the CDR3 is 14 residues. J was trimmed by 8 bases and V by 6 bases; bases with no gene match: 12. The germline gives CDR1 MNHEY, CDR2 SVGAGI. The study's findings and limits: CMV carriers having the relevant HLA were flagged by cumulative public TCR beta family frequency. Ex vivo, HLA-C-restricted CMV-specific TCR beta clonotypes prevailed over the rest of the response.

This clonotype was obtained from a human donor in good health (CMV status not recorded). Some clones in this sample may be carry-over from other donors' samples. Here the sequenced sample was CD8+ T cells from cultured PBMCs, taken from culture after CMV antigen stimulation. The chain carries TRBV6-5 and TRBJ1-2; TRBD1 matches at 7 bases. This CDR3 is CASRYGQDLWGYTF. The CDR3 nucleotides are TGTGCCAGCAGATACGGACAGGATTTATGGGGCTACACCTTC.